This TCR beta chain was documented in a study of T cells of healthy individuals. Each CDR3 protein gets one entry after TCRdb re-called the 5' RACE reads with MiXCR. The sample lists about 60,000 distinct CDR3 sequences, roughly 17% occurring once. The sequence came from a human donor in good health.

The CDR3 here is CASSVGESLNEQFF. The CDR3 DNA is TGTGCCAGCAGCGTAGGGGAAAGTTTGAATGAGCAGTTCTTC. V is TRBV9 and J is TRBJ2-1, with D uncertain. The CDR3 sequence is 14 residues long. Germline V lookup: CDR1 SGDLS, CDR2 YYNGEE. V was trimmed by 0 bases and J by 7 bases, leaving 11 bases between them.